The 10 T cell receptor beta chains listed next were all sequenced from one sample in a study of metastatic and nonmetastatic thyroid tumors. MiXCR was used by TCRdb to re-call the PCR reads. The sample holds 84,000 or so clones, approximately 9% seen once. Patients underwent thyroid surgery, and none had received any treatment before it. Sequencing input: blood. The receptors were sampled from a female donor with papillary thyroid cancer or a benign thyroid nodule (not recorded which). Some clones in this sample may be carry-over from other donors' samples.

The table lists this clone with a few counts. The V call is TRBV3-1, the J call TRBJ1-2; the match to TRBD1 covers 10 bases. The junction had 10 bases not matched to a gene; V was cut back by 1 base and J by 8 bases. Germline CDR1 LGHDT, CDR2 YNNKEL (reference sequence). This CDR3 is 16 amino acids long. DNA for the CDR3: TGTGCCAGCAGCCAAGGCGGACAGGGGGTTATCGGAGGCTACACCTTC. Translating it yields CASSQGGQGVIGGYTF.

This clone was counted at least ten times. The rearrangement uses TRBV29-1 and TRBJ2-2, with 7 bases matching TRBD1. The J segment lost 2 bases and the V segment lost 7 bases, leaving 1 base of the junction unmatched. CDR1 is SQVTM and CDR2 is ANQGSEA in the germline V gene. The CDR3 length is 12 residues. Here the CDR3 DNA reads TGCAGCGGGGACAGAAACACCGGGGAGCTGTTTTTT. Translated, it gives CSGDRNTGELFF.

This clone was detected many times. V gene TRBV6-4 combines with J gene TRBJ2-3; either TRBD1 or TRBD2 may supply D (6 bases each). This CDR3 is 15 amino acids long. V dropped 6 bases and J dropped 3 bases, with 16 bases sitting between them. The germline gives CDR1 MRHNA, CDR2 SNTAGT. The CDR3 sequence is CASSNEGGPTDTQYF. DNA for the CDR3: TGTGCCAGCAGCAACGAGGGGGGCCCAACAGATACGCAGTATTTT.

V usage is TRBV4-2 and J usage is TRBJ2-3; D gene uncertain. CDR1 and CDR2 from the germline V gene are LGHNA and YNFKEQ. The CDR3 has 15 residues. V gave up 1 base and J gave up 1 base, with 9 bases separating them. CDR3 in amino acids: CASSQALLGTDTQYF. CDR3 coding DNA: TGTGCCAGCAGCCAAGCACTGTTAGGCACAGATACGCAGTATTTT.

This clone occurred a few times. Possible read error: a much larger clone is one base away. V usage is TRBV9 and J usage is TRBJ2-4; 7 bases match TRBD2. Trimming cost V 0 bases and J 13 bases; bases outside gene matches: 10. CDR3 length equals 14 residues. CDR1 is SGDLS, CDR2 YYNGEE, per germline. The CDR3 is CASSVEAGINEQYF. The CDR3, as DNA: TGTGCCAGCAGCGTAGAAGCGGGGATTAATGAGCAGTACTTC.

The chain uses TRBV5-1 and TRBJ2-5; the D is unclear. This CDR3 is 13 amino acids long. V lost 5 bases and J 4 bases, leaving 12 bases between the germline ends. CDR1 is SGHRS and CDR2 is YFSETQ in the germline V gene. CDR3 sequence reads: CASRSVPVETQYF. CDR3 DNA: TGCGCCAGCAGATCCGTCCCGGTAGAGACCCAGTACTTC.

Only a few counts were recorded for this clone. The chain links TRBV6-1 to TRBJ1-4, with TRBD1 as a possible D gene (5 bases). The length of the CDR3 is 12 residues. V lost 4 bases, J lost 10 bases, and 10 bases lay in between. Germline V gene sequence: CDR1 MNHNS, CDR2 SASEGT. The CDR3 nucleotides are TGTGCCAGCAGTGGTCCCGGGGGAAAACTGTTTTTT. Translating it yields CASSGPGGKLFF.

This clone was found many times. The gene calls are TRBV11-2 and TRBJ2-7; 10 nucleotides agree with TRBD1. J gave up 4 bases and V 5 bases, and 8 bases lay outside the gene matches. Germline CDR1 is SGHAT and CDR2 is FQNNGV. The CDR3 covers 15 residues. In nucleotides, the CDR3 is TGTGCCAGCAGCGCGACAGGGGGCGCTCAGTACGAGCAGTACTTC. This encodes CASSATGGAQYEQYF.

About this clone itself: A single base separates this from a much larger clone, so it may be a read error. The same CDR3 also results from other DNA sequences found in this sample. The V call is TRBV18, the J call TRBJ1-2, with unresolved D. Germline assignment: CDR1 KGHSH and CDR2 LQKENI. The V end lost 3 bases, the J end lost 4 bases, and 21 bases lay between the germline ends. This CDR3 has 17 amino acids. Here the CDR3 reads CASSPQPVSAKLYGYTF. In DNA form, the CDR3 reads TGTGCCAGCTCACCCCAGCCGGTCTCAGCGAAACTCTATGGCTACACCTTC.

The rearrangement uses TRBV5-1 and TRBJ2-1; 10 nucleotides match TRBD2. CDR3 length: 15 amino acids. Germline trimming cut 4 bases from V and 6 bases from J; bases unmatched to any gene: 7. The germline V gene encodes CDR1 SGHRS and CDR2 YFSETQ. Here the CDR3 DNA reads TGCGCCAGCAGCCCCCCGGGGACTAGCGTCAATGAGCAGTTCTTC. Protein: CASSPPGTSVNEQFF.